A selection of T cell receptor beta chains follows, all from one sample in a study of T cells in Graves' hyperthyroidism and ophthalmopathy. TCRdb called the multiplex PCR reads again in MiXCR, with one record for every CDR3 protein. The sample consists of hundreds of thousands of distinct CDR3 sequences, around 15% of them appearing once. The sequenced material came from blood. Receptors originate from a woman under 30 with Graves' hyperthyroidism. Both conserved end residues are part of each CDR3. A D gene is named only where the DNA matches it firmly. Rows may omit the clone size; those that give it use once, few, many or a size class.

v_gene: TRBV15; j_gene: TRBJ2-5; d_gene: -; abundance: few; CDR3nt: TGTGCCACCAGCAGAGATCGCTCAGAGCCAGACTTC; CDR3aa: CATSRDRSEPDF
v_gene: TRBV2; j_gene: TRBJ2-7; d_gene: -; abundance: many; CDR3nt: TGTGCCAGCAGTGCTGCGGGGGCATACGAGCAGTACTTC; CDR3aa: CASSAAGAYEQYF
v_gene: TRBV7-8; j_gene: TRBJ2-3; d_gene: TRBD2; abundance: -; CDR3nt: TGTGCCAGCAGTCGTACTAGCGGGGCCTTCCGAACGCAGTATTTT; CDR3aa: CASSRTSGAFRTQYF
v_gene: TRBV19; j_gene: TRBJ1-5; d_gene: TRBD1; abundance: -; CDR3nt: TGTGCCAGTAAGTTACGACAGGGGGGCAATCAGCCCCAGCATTTT; CDR3aa: CASKLRQGGNQPQHF
v_gene: TRBV28; j_gene: TRBJ2-3; d_gene: -; abundance: few; CDR3nt: TGTGCCAGCAGTCCGACGACCCCAACGAGCGCAGATACGCAGTATTTT; CDR3aa: CASSPTTPTSADTQYF
v_gene: TRBV19; j_gene: TRBJ2-3; d_gene: -; abundance: -; CDR3nt: TGTGCCAGTAGTATCATTGTCTCAGATACGCAGTATTTT; CDR3aa: CASSIIVSDTQYF
v_gene: TRBV11-2; j_gene: TRBJ2-1; d_gene: TRBD2; abundance: many; CDR3nt: TGTGCCAGCAGAGGGGGTGGACTAGCGGGAGCCCCGGGCAATGAGCAGTTCTTC; CDR3aa: CASRGGGLAGAPGNEQFF
v_gene: TRBV7-9; j_gene: TRBJ1-1; d_gene: TRBD1; abundance: few; CDR3nt: TGTGCCAGCAGCTCCTCGACAGGGGTGAACACTGAAGCTTTCTTT; CDR3aa: CASSSSTGVNTEAFF
v_gene: TRBV29-1; j_gene: TRBJ2-3; d_gene: -; abundance: few; CDR3nt: TGCAGCGTGGGCCCAGTTCTCACAGATACGCAGTATTTT; CDR3aa: CSVGPVLTDTQYF
v_gene: TRBV27; j_gene: TRBJ2-7; d_gene: -; abundance: -; CDR3nt: TGTGCCAGCACCACGAGTGGGTTCGGTGAGCAGTACTTC; CDR3aa: CASTTSGFGEQYF
v_gene: TRBV24-1; j_gene: TRBJ2-1; d_gene: -; abundance: -; CDR3nt: TGTGCCACCAGTGATTTTGATTGGCAGGGATACAATGAGCAGTTCTTC; CDR3aa: CATSDFDWQGYNEQFF
v_gene: TRBV20-1; j_gene: TRBJ2-4; d_gene: TRBD2; abundance: few; CDR3nt: TGCAGTGCTCGTCTCCGAGCGGGGGGAAAAAACATTCAGTACTTC; CDR3aa: CSARLRAGGKNIQYF
v_gene: TRBV5-1; j_gene: TRBJ1-1; d_gene: TRBD1; abundance: many; CDR3nt: TGCGCCAGCAGCCGGGGGGACAGGGGCCTGAACACTGAAGCTTTCTTT; CDR3aa: CASSRGDRGLNTEAFF
v_gene: TRBV9; j_gene: TRBJ2-7; d_gene: -; abundance: -; CDR3nt: TGTGCCAGCAGCGTAGCGGGCTTTACCTACGAGCAGTACTTC; CDR3aa: CASSVAGFTYEQYF
v_gene: TRBV13; j_gene: TRBJ2-1; d_gene: TRBD2; abundance: many; CDR3nt: TGTGCCAGCAGCCTAAGGGGACTAGCGAAAAACAATGAGCAGTTCTTC; CDR3aa: CASSLRGLAKNNEQFF
v_gene: TRBV11-2; j_gene: TRBJ1-2; d_gene: -; abundance: few; CDR3nt: TGTGCCAGCAGCTTGACCCCGCCAGCCGCGGACTATGGCTACACCTTC; CDR3aa: CASSLTPPAADYGYTF
v_gene: TRBV7-9; j_gene: TRBJ2-5; d_gene: -; abundance: many; CDR3nt: TGTGCCAGCAGCCCCGATCCCCGTCAGGGTCCCCAGTACTTC; CDR3aa: CASSPDPRQGPQYF
v_gene: TRBV4-1; j_gene: TRBJ2-1; d_gene: -; abundance: -; CDR3nt: TGCGCCAGCAGCCAAGTAAAGGCAAATGAGCAGTTCTTC; CDR3aa: CASSQVKANEQFF
v_gene: TRBV6-1; j_gene: TRBJ2-1; d_gene: TRBD2; abundance: many; CDR3nt: TGTGCCAGCAGTCCTAGCGGTTCCTGGAGCTCCTACAATGAGCAGTTCTTC; CDR3aa: CASSPSGSWSSYNEQFF
v_gene: TRBV6-5; j_gene: TRBJ1-2; d_gene: -; abundance: few; CDR3nt: TGTGCCAGCAGTTACTCGAAGAGGGCGGGCTATGGCTACACCTTC; CDR3aa: CASSYSKRAGYGYTF
v_gene: TRBV29-1; j_gene: TRBJ1-1; d_gene: TRBD1; abundance: few; CDR3nt: TGCAGCGTTGAGGACAGGGGTATAGCTGAAGCTTTCTTT; CDR3aa: CSVEDRGIAEAFF
v_gene: TRBV12-3/TRBV12-4; j_gene: TRBJ2-7; d_gene: TRBD2; abundance: many; CDR3nt: TGTGCCAGCAGTCAGTCTAGCGGGAGATCGGAGGAGCAGTACTTC; CDR3aa: CASSQSSGRSEEQYF
v_gene: TRBV12-3/TRBV12-4; j_gene: TRBJ1-1; d_gene: -; abundance: many; CDR3nt: TGTGCCAGCAGTTTGGGCAGGCGGGGGCCCAACACTGAAGCTTTCTTT; CDR3aa: CASSLGRRGPNTEAFF
v_gene: TRBV20-1; j_gene: TRBJ2-3; d_gene: TRBD2; abundance: many; CDR3nt: TGCAGTGCTAGAGATCCTAGCGGGACCTTAGCTAGCACAGATACGCAGTATTTT; CDR3aa: CSARDPSGTLASTDTQYF
v_gene: TRBV13; j_gene: TRBJ1-2; d_gene: -; abundance: many; CDR3nt: TGTGCCAGCAGCCCCCGGGGGTTTCCTAACTATGGCTACACCTTC; CDR3aa: CASSPRGFPNYGYTF
v_gene: TRBV13; j_gene: TRBJ2-7; d_gene: -; abundance: -; CDR3nt: TGTGCCAGCAGCTTAATCGGACACTCCTACGAGCAGTACTTC; CDR3aa: CASSLIGHSYEQYF
v_gene: TRBV30; j_gene: TRBJ2-5; d_gene: -; abundance: many; CDR3nt: TGTGCCTGGAGTATAACGCGGGAGACCCAGTACTTC; CDR3aa: CAWSITRETQYF
v_gene: TRBV11-2; j_gene: TRBJ2-7; d_gene: TRBD2; abundance: few; CDR3nt: TGTGCCAGCAGCTCAGGGACTAGCGGTCCCTTTTACGAGCAGTACTTC; CDR3aa: CASSSGTSGPFYEQYF
v_gene: TRBV7-9; j_gene: TRBJ2-5; d_gene: -; abundance: -; CDR3nt: TGTGCCTCCTTGGAGCTGGGGGAAAAGTACTTC; CDR3aa: CASLELGEKYF
v_gene: TRBV4-1; j_gene: TRBJ2-7; d_gene: TRBD2; abundance: many; CDR3nt: TGCGCCAGCAGCCAAGACCTGGTGACTAGCGGGGAAACCTACGAGCAGTACTTC; CDR3aa: CASSQDLVTSGETYEQYF
v_gene: TRBV19; j_gene: TRBJ2-7; d_gene: TRBD2; abundance: -; CDR3nt: TGTGCCAGTAGTATCATGCCGGGAGGCGAGCAGTACTTC; CDR3aa: CASSIMPGGEQYF
v_gene: TRBV9; j_gene: TRBJ2-3; d_gene: TRBD2; abundance: -; CDR3nt: TGTGCCAGCAGCGCTAGCGGGAGGAGGGCAGATACGCAGTATTTT; CDR3aa: CASSASGRRADTQYF
v_gene: TRBV6-2/TRBV6-3; j_gene: TRBJ2-2; d_gene: -; abundance: -; CDR3nt: TGTGCCAGCAGGGAAATTCCAACCGGGGAGCTGTTTTTT; CDR3aa: CASREIPTGELFF
v_gene: TRBV5-8; j_gene: TRBJ2-1; d_gene: TRBD2; abundance: many; CDR3nt: TGTGCCAGCAGATCTAGCGGCGCCTACAATGAGCAGTTCTTC; CDR3aa: CASRSSGAYNEQFF
v_gene: TRBV7-2; j_gene: TRBJ2-7; d_gene: TRBD1; abundance: many; CDR3nt: TGTGCCAGCAGCCGGACAGGGCAATACGAGCAGTACTTC; CDR3aa: CASSRTGQYEQYF
v_gene: TRBV28; j_gene: TRBJ1-5; d_gene: -; abundance: many; CDR3nt: TGTGCCAGCAGCTCCTATTATCAGCCCCAGCATTTT; CDR3aa: CASSSYYQPQHF
v_gene: TRBV11-3; j_gene: TRBJ2-7; d_gene: TRBD2; abundance: many; CDR3nt: TGTGCCAGCAGCTGGGAAGCGGGAGACTTTTACGAGCAGTACTTC; CDR3aa: CASSWEAGDFYEQYF
v_gene: TRBV5-1; j_gene: TRBJ2-5; d_gene: -; abundance: -; CDR3nt: TGCGCCAGCAGCTTGGCCCCCAGAGAGACCCAGTACTTC; CDR3aa: CASSLAPRETQYF
v_gene: TRBV3-1; j_gene: TRBJ1-6; d_gene: -; abundance: many; CDR3nt: TGTGCCAGCAGGGCGGGGGGACCCCTTCGGAATTCACCCCTCCACTTT; CDR3aa: CASRAGGPLRNSPLHF
v_gene: TRBV18; j_gene: TRBJ1-2; d_gene: TRBD1; abundance: -; CDR3nt: TGTGCCAGCTCCCCTACGACAGGGGGCTCGGAAGGCTACACCTTC; CDR3aa: CASSPTTGGSEGYTF
v_gene: TRBV7-7; j_gene: TRBJ1-1; d_gene: -; abundance: many; CDR3nt: TGTGCCAGCAGCTTAGAAAGGGGCACTGAAGCTTTCTTT; CDR3aa: CASSLERGTEAFF
v_gene: TRBV20-1; j_gene: TRBJ2-7; d_gene: TRBD2; abundance: -; CDR3nt: TGCAGTGCAAGACCCCCAGCGGGACCCTACGAGCAGTACTTC; CDR3aa: CSARPPAGPYEQYF
v_gene: TRBV29-1; j_gene: TRBJ2-7; d_gene: TRBD1; abundance: -; CDR3nt: TGCAGCGTTGAAGCGGGACAGGGGAGCTCCTACGAGCAGTACTTC; CDR3aa: CSVEAGQGSSYEQYF
v_gene: TRBV7-9; j_gene: TRBJ1-1; d_gene: -; abundance: -; CDR3nt: TGTGCCAGCAGCCCATACTCGACAGAAGCTTTCTTT; CDR3aa: CASSPYSTEAFF
v_gene: TRBV6-2/TRBV6-3; j_gene: TRBJ2-7; d_gene: TRBD1; abundance: few; CDR3nt: TGTGCCACAATTAGACAGGGGGCAAGCGAGCAGTACTTC; CDR3aa: CATIRQGASEQYF
v_gene: TRBV7-3; j_gene: TRBJ2-1; d_gene: TRBD2; abundance: -; CDR3nt: TGTGCCAGCAGTTTAGCGCTAGGACTAGCGGGAGGGATATACAATGAGCAGTTCTTC; CDR3aa: CASSLALGLAGGIYNEQFF
v_gene: TRBV28; j_gene: TRBJ1-2; d_gene: TRBD1; abundance: -; CDR3nt: TGTGCCAGCAGGCCTAGGACAGGATTCATCTATGGCTACACCTTC; CDR3aa: CASRPRTGFIYGYTF
v_gene: TRBV20-1; j_gene: TRBJ1-5; d_gene: -; abundance: -; CDR3nt: TGCAGTGCCGAGAGACAGGAGGGGAGCAATCAGCCCCAGCATTTT; CDR3aa: CSAERQEGSNQPQHF
v_gene: TRBV30; j_gene: TRBJ2-2; d_gene: -; abundance: -; CDR3nt: TGTGCCTGGAGGGCGGGACTCTTCACCGGGGAGCTGTTTTTT; CDR3aa: CAWRAGLFTGELFF
v_gene: TRBV11-2; j_gene: TRBJ1-1; d_gene: -; abundance: many; CDR3nt: TGTGCCAGCAGCCCCCTAAGACAGGCGAACACTGAAGCTTTCTTT; CDR3aa: CASSPLRQANTEAFF
v_gene: TRBV9; j_gene: TRBJ2-2; d_gene: -; abundance: -; CDR3nt: TGTGCCAGCAGCGCCCTCAGGCAGGATGCGAACACCGGGGAGCTGTTTTTT; CDR3aa: CASSALRQDANTGELFF
v_gene: TRBV7-3; j_gene: TRBJ2-7; d_gene: TRBD2; abundance: -; CDR3nt: TGTGCCAGCAGCTTAACGAGAAGCGGGAGCACCACTGGCGAGCAGTACTTC; CDR3aa: CASSLTRSGSTTGEQYF